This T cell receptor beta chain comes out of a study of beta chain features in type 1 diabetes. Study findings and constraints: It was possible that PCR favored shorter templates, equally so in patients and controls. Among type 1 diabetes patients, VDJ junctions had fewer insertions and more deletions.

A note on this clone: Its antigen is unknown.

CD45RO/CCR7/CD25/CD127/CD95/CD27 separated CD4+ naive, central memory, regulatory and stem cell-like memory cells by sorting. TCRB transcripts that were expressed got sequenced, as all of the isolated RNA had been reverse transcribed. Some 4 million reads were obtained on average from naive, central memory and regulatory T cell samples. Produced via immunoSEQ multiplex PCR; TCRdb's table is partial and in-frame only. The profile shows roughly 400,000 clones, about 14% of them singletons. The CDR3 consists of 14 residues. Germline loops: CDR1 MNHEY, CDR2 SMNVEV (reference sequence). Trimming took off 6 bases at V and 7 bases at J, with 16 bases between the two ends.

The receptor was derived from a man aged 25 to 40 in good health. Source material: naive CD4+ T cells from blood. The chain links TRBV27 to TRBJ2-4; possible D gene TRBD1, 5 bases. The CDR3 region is CASSDSSPRNIQYF. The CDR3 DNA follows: TGTGCCAGCAGCGACAGTTCACCTCGGAACATTCAGTACTTC.